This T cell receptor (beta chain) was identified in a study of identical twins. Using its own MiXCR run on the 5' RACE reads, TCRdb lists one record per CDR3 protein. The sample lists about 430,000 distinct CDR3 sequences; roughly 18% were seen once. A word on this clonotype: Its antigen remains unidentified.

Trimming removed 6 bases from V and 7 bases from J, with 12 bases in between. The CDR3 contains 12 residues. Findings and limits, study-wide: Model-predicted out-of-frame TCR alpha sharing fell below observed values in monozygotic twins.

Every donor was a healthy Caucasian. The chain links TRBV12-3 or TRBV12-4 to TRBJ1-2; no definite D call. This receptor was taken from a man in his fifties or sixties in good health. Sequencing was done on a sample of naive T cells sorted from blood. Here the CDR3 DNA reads TGTGCCAGCAGCCGGGCCTCCGGTGGCTACACCTTC. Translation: CASSRASGGYTF.